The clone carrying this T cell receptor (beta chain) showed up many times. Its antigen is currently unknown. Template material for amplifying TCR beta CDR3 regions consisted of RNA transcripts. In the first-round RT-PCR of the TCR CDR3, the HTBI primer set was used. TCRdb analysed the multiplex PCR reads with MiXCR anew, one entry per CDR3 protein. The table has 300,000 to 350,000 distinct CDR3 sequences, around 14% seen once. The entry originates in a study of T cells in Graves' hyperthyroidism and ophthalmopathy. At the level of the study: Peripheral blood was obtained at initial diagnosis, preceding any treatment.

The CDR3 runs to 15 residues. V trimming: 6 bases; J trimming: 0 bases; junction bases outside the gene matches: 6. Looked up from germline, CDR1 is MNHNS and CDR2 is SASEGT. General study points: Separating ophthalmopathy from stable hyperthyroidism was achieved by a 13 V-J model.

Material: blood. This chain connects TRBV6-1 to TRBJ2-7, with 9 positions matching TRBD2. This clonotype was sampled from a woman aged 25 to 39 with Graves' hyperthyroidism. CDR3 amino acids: CASSNPSGNSYEQYF. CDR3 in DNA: TGTGCCAGCAGCAACCCTAGCGGGAACTCCTACGAGCAGTACTTC.